This T cell receptor beta chain came from a study of graft-versus-host responses after intestinal transplantation (dated by TCRdb to 2020 to 2022). A note on the overall study: Recipients received multivisceral, liver-intestinal, or isolated intestinal transplants. Every recipient was given anti-thymocyte globulin induction, followed by around three years of maintenance tacrolimus and steroids. Bulk TCR-beta CDR3 sequencing was used to track graft-versus-host and host-versus-graft alloreactive T cell clones in the graft, circulation and bone marrow after intestinal transplantation. Alloreactive clones were identified by sequencing pre-transplant mixed lymphocyte reaction products and comparing them with unstimulated pre-transplant donor and recipient T cells. A cohort of 20 to 25 intestinal transplant recipients, including one retransplant, was enrolled, and a few patients lacking pretransplant specimens were excluded. A peak of at least 4% donor T cells among recipient peripheral blood mononuclear cells was the definition used for donor T cell macrochimerism. Rather than being sequenced by the commercial service, samples from a few later patients were sequenced in-house on an Illumina MiSeq and processed with MiXCR.

As encoded in the germline V gene (reference sequence), CDR1 is PRHDT while CDR2 is FYEKMQ. The CDR3, from cysteine to phenylalanine, totals 15 residues. Just the 45-base CDR3 DNA is kept, in frame starting at base 1. V ends up 5 bases short and J 3 bases short, with an unmatched junction base count of 7. The library was prepared using the immunoSEQ multiplex PCR assay. High-throughput TCR-beta CDR3 sequencing of genomic DNA from most patients was performed by Adaptive Biotechnologies. In the source study's methods: TCR sequencing data for 15 to 20 patients were retrieved from Adaptive's ImmunoSEQ software; a few other patients were processed with MiXCR and VDJtools. CDR3 nucleotide sequences shared between donor and recipient were removed because the origin of such sequences could not be assigned. To be classed as alloreactive, a clone needed at least 2-fold expansion over unstimulated cells and a minimum CFSE-low frequency of 0.002% (template counts) or 0.001% (read counts). Clones were considered mappable if detected in sequenced pre-transplant spleen, lymph node, or MLR CFSE-low populations of the donor or recipient. Cumulative frequency of alloreactive clones was calculated as a percentage of all sequences weighted by copy number. TCRdb limited this immuneACCESS table to in-frame rearrangements with V and J called. A share of clones is missing; checked studies link under half to unresolved V genes, and the rest is unexplained. V, J and clone size derive from that table, while D and trimming were established from the DNA sequence. This sample is represented by 90,000 to 100,000 clones; more than 70% of them were singletons. The ten most abundant clones make up more than 1.4% of the sample.

Blood samples were collected up to 4 times in the first month after transplant and then at least monthly when available. Here is what the overall study found, with its caveats: Conclusions were limited by the relatively low number and heterogeneity of intestinal transplant patients. High GvH to HvG T cell clonal ratios were observed in the allografts of patients with donor T cell macrochimerism. Peak levels of circulating GvH clones were associated with declines in HvG clones early after transplant. GvH clones were found in recipient bone marrow, and some of the GvH clones appeared earlier in ileal mucosa or blood, which is consistent with an intestinal mucosal origin.

As concerns this clone: Its binding antigen is unknown. Base-call qualities are not available, and no considerably larger clone is one nucleotide away.

Recombination linked TRBV13 to TRBJ2-5, with 9 junctional bases fitting TRBD2. The TCR was taken from a human patient who received an intestinal transplant, so some T cells may come from the graft donor. Sequences were derived from PBMCs, sampled 255 days after intestinal transplant. The CDR3 loop reads CASSKAGGPKETQYF. The DNA sequence is TGTGCCAGCAGCAAAGCGGGGGGACCTAAAGAGACCCAGTACTTC.